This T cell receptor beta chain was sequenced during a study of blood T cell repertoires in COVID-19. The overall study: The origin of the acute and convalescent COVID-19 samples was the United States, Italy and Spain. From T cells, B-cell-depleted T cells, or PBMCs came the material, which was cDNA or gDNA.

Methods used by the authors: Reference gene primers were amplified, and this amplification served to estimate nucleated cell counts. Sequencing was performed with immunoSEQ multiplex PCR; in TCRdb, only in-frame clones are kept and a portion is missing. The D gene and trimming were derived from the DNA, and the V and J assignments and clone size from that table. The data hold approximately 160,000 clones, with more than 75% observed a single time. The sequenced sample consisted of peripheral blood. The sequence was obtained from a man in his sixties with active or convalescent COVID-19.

The CDR3 region is CASSYSTGEGYEQYF. The CDR3 nucleotides are TGTGCCAGCAGTTACTCGACAGGGGAGGGCTACGAGCAGTACTTC. The genes are TRBV6-5 and TRBJ2-7; perhaps TRBD1 as D (8 bases). This CDR3 has 15 residues. The germline V and J ends were trimmed by 0 bases and 3 bases, with 12 bases remaining between them. The germline CDR1 and CDR2 sequences are MNHEY and SVGAGI.